A single sample is the source of the 26 T cell receptor beta chains below, sequenced in a study of control samples from healthy donors and cancer patients. This table comes from immunoSEQ multiplex PCR, and its TCRdb copy is limited to in-frame clones, with some not included. This sample carries 350,000 to 450,000 clones, 90% of them seen once, and the ten largest clones take around 6.4%. Sequencing was carried out using PBMCs. The receptors derive from a man between 40 and 49 years old with head and neck cancer.

The rearrangement links TRBV15 to TRBJ1-1, with 7 bases aligning to TRBD1. The junction had 5 bases not matched to a gene; V was cut back by 4 bases and J by 0 bases. This CDR3 has 15 residues. Germline values: CDR1 LNHNV, CDR2 YYDKDF (reference sequence). CDR3 in amino acids: CATSNRQGMNTEAFF. CDR3 coding DNA: TGTGCCACCAGCAACAGACAGGGTATGAACACTGAAGCTTTCTTT.

This chain joins TRBV24-1 and TRBJ1-4, with a tentative D call TRBD1 (5 bases). The V and J ends lost 2 bases and 8 bases respectively, with 20 bases between them. CDR1 and CDR2 from the germline V gene are KGHDR and SFDVKD. CDR3 size: 17 residues. CDR3 amino acids: CATSDSRQLGLQEKLFF. CDR3 nucleotides: TGTGCCACCAGTGATTCCCGACAGTTGGGGCTACAGGAAAAACTGTTTTTT.

There are a few counts of this clone. In DNA form, the CDR3 reads TGTGCCAGCAGCTTAGAATCAGTCTATGGCTACACCTTC. Residues: CASSLESVYGYTF. The chain couples TRBV7-2 to TRBJ1-2; D is unresolved. V was trimmed by 1 base and J by 4 bases, leaving 7 bases between them. Per the germline V gene, CDR1 is SGHTA and CDR2 is FQGNSA. This CDR3 is built from 13 residues. Using reference TRBV7-2 and TRBJ1-2 for the parts outside the CDR3, the full variable domain is GAGVSQSPSNKVTEKGKDVELRCDPISGHTALYWYRQSLGQGLEFLIYFQGNSAPDKSGLPSDRFSAERTGGSVSTLTIQRTQQEDSAVYLCASSLESVYGYTFGSGTRLTVV.

This chain uses TRBV6-5 with TRBJ2-1, with D possibly matching TRBD2 (5 bases). The CDR3 totals 14 residues. The V end lost 5 bases, the J end lost 0 bases, and 8 bases lay between the germline ends. CDR1 and CDR2 from the germline V gene are MNHEY and SVGAGI. In nucleotides, the CDR3 is TGTGCCAGCAGTCCGGGGAGCTCCTACAATGAGCAGTTCTTC. Residues: CASSPGSSYNEQFF.

A remark on this clone: At one end, the junction sequence differs from germline, possibly due to a read error. The chain joins TRBV6-6 to TRBJ1-2, with D possibly matching TRBD1 (5 bases). CDR3 length: 12 residues. Germline V CDR1 and CDR2: MNHNY, SVGAGI (reference sequence). The CDR3 loop is CASIQTLRAGHF. CDR3 nucleotides: TGTGCCAGCATTCAAACGCTCAGGGCAGGACACTTC.

The V gene is TRBV7-2, the J gene TRBJ2-3, with a possible D match to TRBD1 (7 bases). V shed 5 bases and J shed 5 bases, with 17 bases lying between them. The germline V gene encodes CDR1 SGHTA and CDR2 FQGNSA. The CDR3 has 15 residues. CDR3 DNA: TGTGCCAGCAGCCGGGCGGACAGGAGGGGAGATACGCAGTATTTT. Its translation is CASSRADRRGDTQYF.

The chain is built from TRBV9 and TRBJ2-6; weak D call: TRBD2 (7 bases). V lost 4 bases, J lost 4 bases, and 12 bases lay in between. The CDR3 has 15 amino acids. CDR1 is SGDLS and CDR2 is YYNGEE in the germline V gene. The CDR3 coding sequence is TGTGCCAGCAGCACCCGGGGGGCAGGGGCCAACGTCCTGACTTTC. Translation: CASSTRGAGANVLTF. Based on the CDR3 plus reference TRBV9 and TRBJ2-6, the full variable domain is DSGVTQTPKHLITATGQRVTLRCSPRSGDLSVYWYQQSLDQGLQFLIQYYNGEERAKGNILERFSAQQFPDLHSELNLSSLELGDSALYFCASSTRGAGANVLTFGAGSRLTVL.

The genes are TRBV7-9 and TRBJ1-2; 9 bases agree with TRBD1. Germline V CDR1 and CDR2: SEHNR, FQNEAQ (reference sequence). This CDR3 comprises 15 residues. V lost 0 bases to trimming and J lost 5 bases; unmatched junction nucleotides: 4. DNA of the CDR3: TGTGCCAGCAGCTTAGCGCTCGACAGGGGGTATGGCTACACCTTC. Its protein product is CASSLALDRGYGYTF.

The V gene is TRBV14, the J gene TRBJ1-4; maybe TRBD1 (5 bases). Trimming took off 1 base at V and 7 bases at J, with 16 bases between the two ends. The CDR3 contains 16 residues. From germline, CDR1 is SGHDN and CDR2 FVKESK. CDR3 in amino acids: CASSQGPWGSSEKLFF. The CDR3 bases are TGTGCCAGCAGCCAAGGACCTTGGGGGAGTAGTGAAAAACTGTTTTTT.

On this clone: A junction end diverges from the germline sequence, so it may reflect a read error. V and J are TRBV4-3 and TRBJ1-4; 7 bases align to TRBD1. The CDR3 runs 16 residues. Germline assignment: CDR1 LGHNA and CDR2 YSLEER. The CDR3 nucleotides are TGCGCCAGCAGCCAATTCGACAGGGCAACGAATGAAAAACTGTTTTTT. It encodes CASSQFDRATNEKLFF.

The rearrangement links TRBV6-6 to TRBJ1-5; 10 bases map to TRBD1. The CDR3 is 14 residues long. Germline CDR1 MNHNY, CDR2 SVGAGI (reference sequence). V dropped 4 bases and J dropped 7; count of bases not matched to a gene: 4. The CDR3 sequence: CASSFGQGEQPQHF. The CDR3 DNA is TGTGCCAGCAGTTTCGGACAGGGGGAGCAGCCCCAGCATTTT.

V usage is TRBV19 and J usage is TRBJ1-1, with D maybe TRBD1 (5 bases). There are 14 residues in the CDR3. V gave up 10 bases and J gave up 0 bases, with 15 bases separating them. The germline CDR1 and CDR2 sequences are LNHDA and SQIVND (reference sequence). The CDR3 protein is CATFSGYLNTEAFF. The DNA of the CDR3 is TGTGCCACCTTTTCAGGGTACCTGAACACTGAAGCTTTCTTT.

The chain combines TRBV6-5 with TRBJ1-6; a possible D gene is TRBD1 (5 bases). The CDR3 contains 15 residues. Germline V CDR1 and CDR2: MNHEY, SVGAGI. Trimming removed 6 bases from V and 7 bases from J, with 16 bases in between. CDR3 DNA sequence: TGTGCCAGCAGCACAAAACCGGGGCTGAATTCACCCCTCCACTTT. This codes for CASSTKPGLNSPLHF.

The V and J genes are TRBV7-6 and TRBJ1-4; no clear D gene. The CDR3 contains 14 residues. Between the trimmed V and J ends, which lost 5 bases and 4 bases, there was a span of 11 bases. Germline V lookup: CDR1 SGHVS, CDR2 FNYEAQ. For the CDR3, the DNA is TGTGCCAGCAGCCGGACGGACGTTAATGAAAAACTGTTTTTT. Translation gives CASSRTDVNEKLFF.

The genes are TRBV12-5 and TRBJ2-1, with D maybe TRBD2 (6 bases). CDR1 LGHNT and CDR2 FRNRAP come from the germline V gene. Deletions cut 5 bases from V and 10 bases from J, with 15 bases between. The CDR3 is 13 residues long. CDR3 in DNA: TGTGCTAGTGGTCTTTCCGATGGAGGGGAGCAGTTCTTC. Translation: CASGLSDGGEQFF.

V and J are TRBV11-2 and TRBJ2-7; TRBD1 might be the D (6 bases). CDR1 SGHAT and CDR2 FQNNGV come from the germline V gene. The CDR3 is 15 amino acids. Trimming took 0 bases from V and 4 from J, leaving 13 bases between them. The chain's CDR3 is CASSLDFSGVYEQYF. CDR3 DNA sequence: TGTGCCAGCAGCTTAGATTTTTCAGGGGTGTACGAGCAGTACTTC.

The chain recombines TRBV15 with TRBJ2-2, with TRBD1 matching 7 bases. Germline CDR1 is LNHNV and CDR2 is YYDKDF (reference sequence). The CDR3 totals 15 residues. V was clipped by 8 bases and J by 1 base; unmatched bases: 7. The CDR3 spells CATHGQVLNTGELFF. The CDR3 nucleotides are TGTGCCACCCACGGACAGGTCTTGAACACCGGGGAGCTGTTTTTT.

The chain recombines TRBV28 with TRBJ1-1; tentative D call: TRBD1 (5 bases). Germline V gives CDR1 MDHEN, CDR2 SYDVKM. The CDR3 spans 15 residues. V lost 4 bases, J lost 1 base, and 13 bases lay in between. CDR3: CASSSGRGSNTEAFF. CDR3 nucleotide sequence: TGTGCCAGCAGTTCAGGTAGGGGATCGAACACTGAAGCTTTCTTT.

The gene calls are TRBV6-1 and TRBJ1-5, with unresolved D. The CDR3 loop spans 13 amino acids. Deletions cut 0 bases from V and 6 bases from J, with 6 bases between. Germline-derived CDR1 and CDR2 are MNHNS and SASEGT. CDR3 region: CASSEARLQPQHF. In nucleotides, the CDR3 is TGTGCCAGCAGTGAAGCGAGGCTTCAGCCCCAGCATTTT.

This rearrangement joins TRBV6-2 or TRBV6-3 to TRBJ2-7; D ambiguous. CDR1 is MNHEY, CDR2 SVGEGT, per germline. The length of the CDR3 is 13 residues. Trimming stripped 4 bases from V and 5 bases from J, with 12 bases between. The CDR3: CASSSTFWNEQYF. The CDR3 nucleotides are TGTGCCAGCAGTTCTACGTTCTGGAACGAGCAGTACTTC.

As concerns this clone: One end of the junction fails to match germline, which may point to a read error. Other DNA sequences from this sample encode an identical CDR3 as well. The genes are TRBV15 and TRBJ1-2; D is undetermined. Germline CDR1 is LNHNV and CDR2 is YYDKDF (reference sequence). The CDR3 sequence is 15 residues long. CDR3 region: CATSRDYTEGRGYTF. The CDR3 nucleotides read TGCGCCACCAGCAGAGATTATACGGAGGGTAGAGGCTACACCTTC.

The chain couples TRBV6-1 to TRBJ2-7; D possibly corresponds to TRBD2 (6 bases). The germline CDR1 and CDR2 sequences are MNHNS and SASEGT. Trimming took off 3 bases at V and 0 bases at J, with 9 bases between the two ends. This CDR3 comprises 14 residues. DNA of the CDR3: TGTGCCAGCAGTGATGTGGGAGGCTCCTACGAGCAGTACTTC. This encodes CASSDVGGSYEQYF.

The V and J genes are TRBV19 and TRBJ1-6, with D unresolved. The V and J ends lost 6 bases and 5 bases respectively, with 8 bases between them. The germline CDR1 and CDR2 sequences are LNHDA and SQIVND (reference sequence). The CDR3 sequence is 13 residues long. CDR3 DNA: TGTGCCAGTAGCGGACTTAATAATTCACCCCTCCACTTT. It yields the protein CASSGLNNSPLHF.

This chain links TRBV6-2 or TRBV6-3 with TRBJ2-5; D is unclear. CDR1 and CDR2 (germline): MNHEY, SVGEGT. The germline V and J ends were trimmed by 4 bases and 5 bases, with 11 bases remaining between them. This CDR3 has 13 residues. DNA for the CDR3: TGTGCCAGCAGTTCCTATGAATGGGAGACCCAGTACTTC. It yields the protein CASSSYEWETQYF.

The chain is built from TRBV9 and TRBJ1-1; 9 positions agree with TRBD1. The CDR3 contains 15 residues. Germline CDR1 and CDR2: SGDLS and YYNGEE. With V trimmed by 7 bases and J by 1 base, 8 bases remained unmatched. The CDR3 bases are TGTGCCAGCGCCGGGACAGGGCATCAGAACACTGAAGCTTTCTTT. It codes for CASAGTGHQNTEAFF.

CDR3 sequence: CAIRQGPTYEQYF. The CDR3 DNA follows: TGTGCCATCAGACAGGGTCCCACCTACGAGCAGTACTTC. The chain uses TRBV28 and TRBJ2-7, with 7 bases matching TRBD1. Germline loops: CDR1 MDHEN, CDR2 SYDVKM. V lost 10 bases, J lost 2 bases, and 8 bases stayed unmatched. The CDR3 is 13 amino acids.